The 6 T cell receptor beta chains reported below all come from one sample, sequenced in a study of T cell changes during pregnancy in multiple sclerosis. The assay was immunoSEQ multiplex PCR, and TCRdb's table has in-frame clones only and misses some. The profile shows under 70,000 clones, approximately 94% of them singletons. Sequenced material: CD8+ T cells from peripheral blood mononuclear cells, taken after pregnancy. All receptors come from a female donor with multiple sclerosis, enrolled in a pregnancy study.

Comments on this clone: Other DNA sequences in this sample translate to the same CDR3. The chain links TRBV28 to TRBJ1-1; perhaps TRBD1 as D (5 bases). The V and J ends lost 4 bases and 4 bases respectively, with 7 bases between them. The CDR3 has 12 residues. CDR1 is MDHEN and CDR2 is SYDVKM in the germline V gene. In DNA form, the CDR3 reads TGTGCCAGCAGTTCCGGGGGCACTGAAGCTTTCTTT. This codes for CASSSGGTEAFF.

The CDR3 sequence: CASSLYRGWEQYF. The CDR3 DNA reads as TGTGCCAGCAGTTTATACAGGGGTTGGGAGCAGTACTTC. The chain recombines TRBV27 with TRBJ2-7, with TRBD1 matching 7 bases. Germline loops: CDR1 MNHEY, CDR2 SMNVEV (reference sequence). J lost 7 bases, V lost 1 base, and 4 bases had no gene match. The CDR3 totals 13 residues.

The chain recombines TRBV6-1 with TRBJ2-3; perhaps TRBD2 as D (6 bases). The length of the CDR3 is 15 residues. The germline gives CDR1 MNHNS, CDR2 SASEGT. The V gene lost 5 bases and the J gene lost 1 base, with 13 bases spanning the gap. The CDR3 DNA reads TGTGCCAGCAGTCCCCCGACGGGGGGCACAGATACGCAGTATTTT. This codes for CASSPPTGGTDTQYF.

V and J are TRBV29-1 and TRBJ2-1; 10 bases match TRBD2. The CDR3 runs 16 residues. V gave up 2 bases and J gave up 2 bases; unmatched junction bases: 6. Germline CDR1 and CDR2: SQVTM and ANQGSEA. This CDR3 is CSVEPIAGGAYNEQFF. The CDR3 DNA sequence: TGCAGCGTTGAACCAATAGCGGGAGGAGCCTACAATGAGCAGTTCTTC.

This chain links TRBV5-5 with TRBJ1-2, with D maybe TRBD1 (5 bases). Trimming left V 5 bases short and J 3 bases short, with 14 bases between. The germline gives CDR1 SGHKS, CDR2 YYEKEE (reference sequence). The CDR3 extends over 14 amino acids. The CDR3 DNA is TGTGCCAGCAGTTTAGAGCCAGGGTACTATGGCTACACCTTC. Translating it yields CASSLEPGYYGYTF.

The V call is TRBV20-1, the J call TRBJ2-7; the D gene is possibly TRBD1 (6 bases). CDR3 length equals 11 residues. The V gene lost 6 bases and the J gene lost 5 bases, with 11 bases spanning the gap. Germline V gene data show CDR1 as DFQATT and CDR2 as SNEGSKA (reference sequence). The CDR3 here is CSARQVHEQYF. CDR3 nucleotide sequence: TGCAGTGCAAGACAGGTCCACGAGCAGTACTTC.